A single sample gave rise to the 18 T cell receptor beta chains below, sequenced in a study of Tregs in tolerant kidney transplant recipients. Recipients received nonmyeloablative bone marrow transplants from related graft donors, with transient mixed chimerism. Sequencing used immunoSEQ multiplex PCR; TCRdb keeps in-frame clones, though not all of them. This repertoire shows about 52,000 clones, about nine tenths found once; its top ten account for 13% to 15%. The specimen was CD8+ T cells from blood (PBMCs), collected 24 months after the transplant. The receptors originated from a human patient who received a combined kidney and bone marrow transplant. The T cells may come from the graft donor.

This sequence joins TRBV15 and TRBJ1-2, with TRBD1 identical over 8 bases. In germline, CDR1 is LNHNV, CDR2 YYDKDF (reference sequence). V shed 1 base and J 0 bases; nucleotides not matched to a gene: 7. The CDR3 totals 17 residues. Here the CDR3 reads CATSRVPGTGSNYGYTF. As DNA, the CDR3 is TGTGCCACCAGCAGAGTCCCTGGGACAGGATCTAACTATGGCTACACCTTC.

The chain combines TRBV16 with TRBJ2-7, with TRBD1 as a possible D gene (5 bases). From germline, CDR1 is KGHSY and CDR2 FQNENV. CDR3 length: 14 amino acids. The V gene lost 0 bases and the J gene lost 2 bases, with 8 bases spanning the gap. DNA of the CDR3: TGTGCCAGCAGCCAATCGTACAGGACCTACGAGCAGTACTTC. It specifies CASSQSYRTYEQYF.

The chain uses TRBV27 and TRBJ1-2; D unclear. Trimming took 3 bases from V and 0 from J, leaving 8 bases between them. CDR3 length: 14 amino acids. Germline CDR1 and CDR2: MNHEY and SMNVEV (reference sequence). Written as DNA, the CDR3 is TGTGCCAGCAGTTTTCGGAGGACTAACTATGGCTACACCTTC. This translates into CASSFRRTNYGYTF.

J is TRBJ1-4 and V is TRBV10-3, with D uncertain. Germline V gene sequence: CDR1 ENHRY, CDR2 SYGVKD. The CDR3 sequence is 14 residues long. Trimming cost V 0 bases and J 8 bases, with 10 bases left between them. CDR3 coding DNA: TGTGCCATCAGTGAGTCTCGGGGTGGGGAAAAACTGTTTTTT. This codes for CAISESRGGEKLFF.

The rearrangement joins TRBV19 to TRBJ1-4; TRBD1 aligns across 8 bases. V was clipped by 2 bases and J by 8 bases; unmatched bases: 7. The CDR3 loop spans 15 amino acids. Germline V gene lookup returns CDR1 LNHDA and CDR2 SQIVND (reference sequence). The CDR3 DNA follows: TGTGCCAGTAGTATATGGGGACAGGCGGGCGAAAAACTGTTTTTT. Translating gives CASSIWGQAGEKLFF.

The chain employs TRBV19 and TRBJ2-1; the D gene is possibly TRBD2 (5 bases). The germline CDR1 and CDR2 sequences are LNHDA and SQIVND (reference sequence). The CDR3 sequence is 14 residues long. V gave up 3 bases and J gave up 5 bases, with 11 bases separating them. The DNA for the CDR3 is TGTGCCAGTAGTATTTGGGAGTCAGACAATGAGCAGTTCTTC. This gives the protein CASSIWESDNEQFF.

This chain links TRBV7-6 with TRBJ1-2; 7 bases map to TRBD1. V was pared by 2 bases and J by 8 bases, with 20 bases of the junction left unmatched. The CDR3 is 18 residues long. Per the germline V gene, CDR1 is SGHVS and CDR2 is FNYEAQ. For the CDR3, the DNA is TGTGCCAGCAGCTTAAGTTCAGGGGGAAGGGGGACTCGGCGAGGCTACACCTTC. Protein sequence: CASSLSSGGRGTRRGYTF.

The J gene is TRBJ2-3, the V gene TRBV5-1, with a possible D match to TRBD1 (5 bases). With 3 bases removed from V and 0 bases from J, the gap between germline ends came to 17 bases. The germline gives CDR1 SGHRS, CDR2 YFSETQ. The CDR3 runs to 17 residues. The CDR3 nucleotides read TGCGCCAGCAGCTCGATGGACATACAAGATAGCACAGATACGCAGTATTTT. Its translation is CASSSMDIQDSTDTQYF.

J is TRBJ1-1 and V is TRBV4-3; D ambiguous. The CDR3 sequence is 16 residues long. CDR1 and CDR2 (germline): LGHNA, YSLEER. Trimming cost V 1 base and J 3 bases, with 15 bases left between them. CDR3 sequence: CASSQGPRGADTEAFF. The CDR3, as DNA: TGCGCCAGCAGCCAAGGACCTCGGGGTGCGGACACTGAAGCTTTCTTT.

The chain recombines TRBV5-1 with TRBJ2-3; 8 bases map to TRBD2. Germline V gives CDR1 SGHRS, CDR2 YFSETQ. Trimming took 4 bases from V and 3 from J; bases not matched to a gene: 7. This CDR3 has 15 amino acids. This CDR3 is CASSDSSGITDTQYF. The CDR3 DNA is TGCGCCAGCAGCGATAGTAGCGGGATTACAGATACGCAGTATTTT.

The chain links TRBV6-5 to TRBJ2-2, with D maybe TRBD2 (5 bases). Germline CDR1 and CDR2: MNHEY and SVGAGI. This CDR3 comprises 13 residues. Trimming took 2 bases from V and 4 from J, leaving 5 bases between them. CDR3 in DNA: TGTGCCAGCAGTTACGGGAGCACCGGGGAGCTGTTTTTT. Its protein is CASSYGSTGELFF.

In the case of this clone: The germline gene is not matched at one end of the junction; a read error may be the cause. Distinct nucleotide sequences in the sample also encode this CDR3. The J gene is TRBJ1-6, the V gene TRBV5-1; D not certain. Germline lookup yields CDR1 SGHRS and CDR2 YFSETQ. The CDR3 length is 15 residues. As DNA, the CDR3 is TGCGCCAGCAGCTTTAGTACAGCCTATAATTCCCCCCTCCACTTT. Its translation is CASSFSTAYNSPLHF.

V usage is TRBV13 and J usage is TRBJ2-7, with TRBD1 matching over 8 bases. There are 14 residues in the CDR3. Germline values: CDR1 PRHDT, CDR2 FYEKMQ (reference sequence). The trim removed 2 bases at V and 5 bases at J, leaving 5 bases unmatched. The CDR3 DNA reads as TGTGCCAGCAGCTTACGGACAGGGCCTGACGAGCAGTACTTC. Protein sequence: CASSLRTGPDEQYF.

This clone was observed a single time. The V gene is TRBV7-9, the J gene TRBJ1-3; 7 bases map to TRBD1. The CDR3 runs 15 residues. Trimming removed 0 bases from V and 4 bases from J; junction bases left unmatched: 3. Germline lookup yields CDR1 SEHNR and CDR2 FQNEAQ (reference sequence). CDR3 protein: CASSLARQGGNTIYF. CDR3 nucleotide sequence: TGTGCCAGCAGCTTAGCCCGACAGGGAGGAAACACCATATATTTT. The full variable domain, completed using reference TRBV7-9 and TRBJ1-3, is DTGVSQNPRHKITKRGQNVTFRCDPISEHNRLYWYRQTLGQGPEFLTYFQNEAQLEKSRLLSDRFSAERPKGSFSTLEIQRTEQGDSAMYLCASSLARQGGNTIYFGEGSWLTVV.

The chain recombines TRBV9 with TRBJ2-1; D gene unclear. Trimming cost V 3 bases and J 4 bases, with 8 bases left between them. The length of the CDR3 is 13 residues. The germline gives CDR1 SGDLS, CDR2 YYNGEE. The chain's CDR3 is CASSANFYNEQFF. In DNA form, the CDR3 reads TGTGCCAGCAGCGCGAACTTTTACAATGAGCAGTTCTTC.

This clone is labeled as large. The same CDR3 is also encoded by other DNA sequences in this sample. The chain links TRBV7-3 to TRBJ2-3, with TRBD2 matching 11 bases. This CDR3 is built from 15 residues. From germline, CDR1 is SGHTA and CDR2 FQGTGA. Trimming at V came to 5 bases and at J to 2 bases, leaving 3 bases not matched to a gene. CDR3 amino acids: CASSRLAGYTDTQYF. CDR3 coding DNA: TGTGCCAGCAGCCGACTAGCGGGGTACACAGATACGCAGTATTTT. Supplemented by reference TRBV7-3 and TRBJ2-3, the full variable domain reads GAGVSQTPSNKVTEKGKYVELRCDPISGHTALYWYRQSLGQGPEFLIYFQGTGAADDSGLPNDRFFAVRPEGSVSTLKIQRTERGDSAVYLCASSRLAGYTDTQYFGPGTRLTVL.

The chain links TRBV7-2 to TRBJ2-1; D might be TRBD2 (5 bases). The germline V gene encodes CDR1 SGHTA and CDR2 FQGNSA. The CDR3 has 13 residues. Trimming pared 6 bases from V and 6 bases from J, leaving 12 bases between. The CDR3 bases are TGTGCCAGCAGACCTGGGGAGTCCAATGAGCAGTTCTTC. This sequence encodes CASRPGESNEQFF.

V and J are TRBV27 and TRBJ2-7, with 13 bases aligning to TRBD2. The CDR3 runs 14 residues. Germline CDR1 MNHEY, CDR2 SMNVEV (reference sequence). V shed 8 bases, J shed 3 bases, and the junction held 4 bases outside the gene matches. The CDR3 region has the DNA TGTGCCAGCCAAGGACTAGCGGGGGTCTACGAGCAGTACTTC. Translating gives CASQGLAGVYEQYF.